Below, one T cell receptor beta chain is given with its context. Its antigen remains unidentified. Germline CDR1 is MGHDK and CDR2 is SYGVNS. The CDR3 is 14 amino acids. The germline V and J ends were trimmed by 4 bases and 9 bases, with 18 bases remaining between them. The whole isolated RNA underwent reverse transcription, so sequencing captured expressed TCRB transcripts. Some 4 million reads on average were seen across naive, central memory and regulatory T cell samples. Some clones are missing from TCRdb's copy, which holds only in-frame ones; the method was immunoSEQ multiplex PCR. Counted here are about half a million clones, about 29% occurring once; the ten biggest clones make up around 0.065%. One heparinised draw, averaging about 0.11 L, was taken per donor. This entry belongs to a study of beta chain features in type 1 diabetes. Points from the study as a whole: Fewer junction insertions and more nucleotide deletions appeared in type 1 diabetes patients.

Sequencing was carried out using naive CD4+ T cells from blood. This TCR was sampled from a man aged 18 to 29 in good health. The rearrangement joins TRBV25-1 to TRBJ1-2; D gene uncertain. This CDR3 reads CASSAPGVISSYTF. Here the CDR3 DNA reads TGTGCCAGCAGTGCTCCCGGGGTAATTTCGAGCTACACCTTC.